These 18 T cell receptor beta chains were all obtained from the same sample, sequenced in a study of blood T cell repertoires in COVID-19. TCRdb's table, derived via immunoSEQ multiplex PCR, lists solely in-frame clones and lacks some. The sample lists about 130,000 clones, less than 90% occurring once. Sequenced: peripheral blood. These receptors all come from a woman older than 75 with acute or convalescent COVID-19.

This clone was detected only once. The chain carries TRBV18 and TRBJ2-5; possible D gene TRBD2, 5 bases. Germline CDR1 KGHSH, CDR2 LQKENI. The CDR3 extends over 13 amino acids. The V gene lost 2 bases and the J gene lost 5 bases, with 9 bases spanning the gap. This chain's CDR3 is CASSPTGLETQYF. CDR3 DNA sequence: TGTGCCAGCTCACCAACGGGGTTGGAGACCCAGTACTTC.

This CDR3 is CATSSGNRGLTEAFF. CDR3 DNA sequence: TGTGCCACCAGCAGCGGGAACAGGGGGCTGACTGAAGCTTTCTTT. J is TRBJ1-1 and V is TRBV15, with 9 bases fitting TRBD1. This CDR3 spans 15 amino acids. Germline V lookup: CDR1 LNHNV, CDR2 YYDKDF (reference sequence). J gave up 5 bases and V 3 bases, and 7 bases lay outside the gene matches.

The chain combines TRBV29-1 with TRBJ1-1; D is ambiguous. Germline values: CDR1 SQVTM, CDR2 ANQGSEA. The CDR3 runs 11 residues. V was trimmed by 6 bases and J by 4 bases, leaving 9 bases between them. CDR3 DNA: TGCAGCGTACAGAGGGCCACTGAAGCTTTCTTT. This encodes CSVQRATEAFF.

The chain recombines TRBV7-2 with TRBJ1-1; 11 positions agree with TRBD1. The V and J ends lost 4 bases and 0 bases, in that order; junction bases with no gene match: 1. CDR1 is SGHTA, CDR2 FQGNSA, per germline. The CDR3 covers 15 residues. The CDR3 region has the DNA TGTGCCAGCAGCTGGGACAGGGGGATGAACACTGAAGCTTTCTTT. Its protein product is CASSWDRGMNTEAFF.

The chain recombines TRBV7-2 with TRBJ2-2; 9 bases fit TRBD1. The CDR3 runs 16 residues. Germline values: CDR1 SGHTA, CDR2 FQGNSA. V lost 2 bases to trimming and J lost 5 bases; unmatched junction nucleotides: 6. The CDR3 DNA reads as TGTGCCAGCAGCTTACGGGACAGGGTGTTAACCGGGGAGCTGTTTTTT. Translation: CASSLRDRVLTGELFF. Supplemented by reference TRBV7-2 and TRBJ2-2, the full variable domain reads GAGVSQSPSNKVTEKGKDVELRCDPISGHTALYWYRQSLGQGLEFLIYFQGNSAPDKSGLPSDRFSAERTGGSVSTLTIQRTQQEDSAVYLCASSLRDRVLTGELFFGEGSRLTVL.

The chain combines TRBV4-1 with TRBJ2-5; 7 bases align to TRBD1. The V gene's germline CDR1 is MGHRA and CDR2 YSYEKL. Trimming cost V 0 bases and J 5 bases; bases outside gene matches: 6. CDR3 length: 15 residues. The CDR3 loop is CASSQDQGVKETQYF. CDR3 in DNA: TGCGCCAGCAGCCAAGACCAGGGGGTGAAGGAGACCCAGTACTTC.

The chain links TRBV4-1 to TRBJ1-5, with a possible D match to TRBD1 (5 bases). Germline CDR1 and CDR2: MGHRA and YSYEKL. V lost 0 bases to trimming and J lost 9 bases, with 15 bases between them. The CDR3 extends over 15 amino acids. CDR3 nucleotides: TGCGCCAGCAGCCAAGATCGGGGGGATTGGTTGCCCCAGCATTTT. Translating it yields CASSQDRGDWLPQHF.

The CDR3 spells CATSIGGGQPQHF. The CDR3 bases are TGTGCCACCAGCATAGGGGGGGGTCAGCCCCAGCATTTT. V and J are TRBV15 and TRBJ1-5; D is perhaps TRBD1 (6 bases). Germline V lookup: CDR1 LNHNV, CDR2 YYDKDF (reference sequence). This CDR3 has 13 residues. Trimming took off 4 bases at V and 6 bases at J, with 10 bases between the two ends.

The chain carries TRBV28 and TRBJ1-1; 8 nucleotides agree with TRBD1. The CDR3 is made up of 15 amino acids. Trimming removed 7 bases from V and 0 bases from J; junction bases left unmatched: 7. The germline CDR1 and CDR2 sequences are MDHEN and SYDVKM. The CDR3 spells CASKGGQAMNTEAFF. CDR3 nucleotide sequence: TGTGCCAGCAAAGGGGGACAGGCGATGAACACTGAAGCTTTCTTT. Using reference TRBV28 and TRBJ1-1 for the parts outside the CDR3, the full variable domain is DVKVTQSSRYLVKRTGEKVFLECVQDMDHENMFWYRQDPGLGLRLIYFSYDVKMKEKGDIPEGYSVSREKKERFSLILESASTNQTSMYLCASKGGQAMNTEAFFGQGTRLTVV.

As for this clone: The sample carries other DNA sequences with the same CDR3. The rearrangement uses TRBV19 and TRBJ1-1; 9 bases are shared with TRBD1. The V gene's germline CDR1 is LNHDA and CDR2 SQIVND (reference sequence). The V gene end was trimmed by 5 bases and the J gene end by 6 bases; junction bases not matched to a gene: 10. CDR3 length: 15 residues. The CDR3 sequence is CASSPGQGRFAEAFF. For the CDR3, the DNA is TGTGCCAGTAGTCCGGGACAGGGACGGTTCGCTGAAGCTTTCTTT.

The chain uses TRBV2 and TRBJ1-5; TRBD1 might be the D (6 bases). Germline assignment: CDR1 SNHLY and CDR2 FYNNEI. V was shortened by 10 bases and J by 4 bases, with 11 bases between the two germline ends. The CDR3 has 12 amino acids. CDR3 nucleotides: TGTGCCACTCGCCAGGGGAATCAGCCCCAGCATTTT. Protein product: CATRQGNQPQHF. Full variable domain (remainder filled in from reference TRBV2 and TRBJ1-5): EPEVTQTPSHQVTQMGQEVILRCVPISNHLYFYWYRQILGQKVEFLVSFYNNEISEKSEIFDDQFSVERPDGSNFTLKIRSTKLEDSAMYFCATRQGNQPQHFGDGTRLSIL.

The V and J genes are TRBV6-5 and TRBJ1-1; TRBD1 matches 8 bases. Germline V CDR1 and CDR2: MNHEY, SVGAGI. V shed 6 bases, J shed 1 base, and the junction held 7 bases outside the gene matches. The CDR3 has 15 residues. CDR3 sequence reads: CASSRGDRGNTEAFF. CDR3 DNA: TGTGCCAGCAGCCGCGGAGACAGGGGGAACACTGAAGCTTTCTTT.

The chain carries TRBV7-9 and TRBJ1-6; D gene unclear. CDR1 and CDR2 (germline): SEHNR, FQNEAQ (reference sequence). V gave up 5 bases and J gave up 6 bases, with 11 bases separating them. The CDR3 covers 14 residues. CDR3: CASSGDNSNSPLHF. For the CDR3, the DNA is TGTGCCAGCAGCGGCGACAACTCTAATTCACCCCTCCACTTT.

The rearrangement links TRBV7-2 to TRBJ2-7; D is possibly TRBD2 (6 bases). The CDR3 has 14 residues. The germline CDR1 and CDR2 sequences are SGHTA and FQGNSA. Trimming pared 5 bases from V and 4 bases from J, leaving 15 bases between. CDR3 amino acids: CASSLTGGGYEQYF. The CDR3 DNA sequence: TGTGCCAGCAGCCTTACAGGTGGGGGGTACGAGCAGTACTTC.

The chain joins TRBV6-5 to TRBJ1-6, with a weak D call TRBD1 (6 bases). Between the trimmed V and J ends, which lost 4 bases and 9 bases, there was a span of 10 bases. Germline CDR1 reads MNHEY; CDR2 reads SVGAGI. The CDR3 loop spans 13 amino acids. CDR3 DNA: TGTGCCAGCAGTTTTGGGACAAGTTCACCCCTCCACTTT. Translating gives CASSFGTSSPLHF.

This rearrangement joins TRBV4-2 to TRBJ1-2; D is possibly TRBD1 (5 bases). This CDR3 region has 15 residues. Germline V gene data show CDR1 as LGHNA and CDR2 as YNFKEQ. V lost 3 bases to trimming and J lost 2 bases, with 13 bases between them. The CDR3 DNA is TGTGCCAGCAGCCAGGACATCCTGGGAAACTATGGCTACACCTTC. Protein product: CASSQDILGNYGYTF.

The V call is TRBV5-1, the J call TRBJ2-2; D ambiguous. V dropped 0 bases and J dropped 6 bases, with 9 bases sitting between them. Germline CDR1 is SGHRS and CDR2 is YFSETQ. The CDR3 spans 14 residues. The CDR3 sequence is CASSLEPPAGELFF. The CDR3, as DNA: TGCGCCAGCAGCTTGGAACCCCCAGCCGGGGAGCTGTTTTTT.

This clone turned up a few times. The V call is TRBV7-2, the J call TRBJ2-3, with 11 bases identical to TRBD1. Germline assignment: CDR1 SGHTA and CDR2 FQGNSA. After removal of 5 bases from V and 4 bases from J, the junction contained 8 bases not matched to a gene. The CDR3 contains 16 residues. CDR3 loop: CASSPLDRGRSDTQYF. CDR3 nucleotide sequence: TGTGCCAGCAGCCCTTTGGACAGGGGGCGATCAGATACGCAGTATTTT.